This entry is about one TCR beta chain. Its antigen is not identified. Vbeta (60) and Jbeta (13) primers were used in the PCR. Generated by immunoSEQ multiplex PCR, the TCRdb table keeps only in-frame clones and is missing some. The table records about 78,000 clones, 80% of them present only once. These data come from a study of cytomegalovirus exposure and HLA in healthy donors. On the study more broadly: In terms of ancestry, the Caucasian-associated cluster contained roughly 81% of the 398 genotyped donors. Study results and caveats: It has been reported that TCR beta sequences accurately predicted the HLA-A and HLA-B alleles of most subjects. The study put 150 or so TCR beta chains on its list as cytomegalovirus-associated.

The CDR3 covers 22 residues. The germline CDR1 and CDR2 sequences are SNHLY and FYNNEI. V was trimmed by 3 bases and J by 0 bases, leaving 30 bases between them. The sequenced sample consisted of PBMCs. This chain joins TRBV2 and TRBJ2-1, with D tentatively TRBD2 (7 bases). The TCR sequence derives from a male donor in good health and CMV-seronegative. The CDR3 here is CASSDTVYGGGLNKSSYNEQFF. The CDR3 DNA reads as TGTGCCAGCAGTGATACCGTCTATGGCGGGGGCCTTAATAAGAGCTCCTACAATGAGCAGTTCTTC.